This T cell receptor beta chain was recovered during a study of T cell responses to AZD1222 COVID-19 vaccine. This CDR3 has 14 residues. Germline-derived CDR1 and CDR2 are SEHNR and FQNEAQ (reference sequence). J lost 4 bases, V lost 4 bases, and 5 bases had no gene match. Some clones are missing from TCRdb's copy, which holds only in-frame ones; the method was immunoSEQ multiplex PCR. The repertoire includes approximately 82,000 clones, 90% to 95% of them detected once, and about 3.4% sits in the top ten. The receptor was isolated from an adult who received the AZD1222 COVID-19 vaccine. Here the sequenced sample was peripheral blood, taken 28 days after the second AZD1222 dose. The chain links TRBV7-9 to TRBJ1-1; 8 bases agree with TRBD1. The CDR3 DNA is TGTGCCAGCAGCTCGTACAGGGGGATCACTGAAGCTTTCTTT. It yields the protein CASSSYRGITEAFF.